Included here is one T cell receptor (beta chain) sequence, with context. Its specificity is unknown. TCRdb passed the RACE reads through MiXCR, listing each CDR3 protein once. The repertoire holds about 160,000 distinct CDR3 sequences, with around 30% as singletons. These data originate in a study of human T cells and chemical hapten exposure. Findings and limits, study-wide: The number of TCRs above 1 in 1000 frequency did not change after DPC sensitization.

Time point noted: patch test 3, about 24 weeks after DPC sensitization. Treatment: therapeutic diphenylcyclopropenone sensitization with weekly scalp DPC. Prior to each patch test being applied, blood was drawn. People who gave samples had alopecia, were 18 to 70 years old, and were suitable for DPC. V lost 8 bases and J 3 bases, leaving 17 bases between the germline ends. Per germline, CDR1 MDHEN and CDR2 SYDVKM. The CDR3 has 14 residues. The sample was whole blood, taken in connection with sensitization to the hapten diphenylcyclopropenone (DPC). The rearrangement joins TRBV28 to TRBJ2-7; maybe TRBD2 (6 bases). The sequence came from a young woman with alopecia areata. Some clones in this sample may be carry-over from other donors' samples. The CDR3 sequence: CASGPQRVDYEQYF. The CDR3 DNA is TGTGCCAGCGGACCTCAGCGGGTAGACTACGAGCAGTACTTC.